This T cell receptor beta chain was captured in a study of CD8+ T cells in alopecia areata. About the research overall: Tofacitinib dosing lasted 6 to 18 months, which was then followed by 6 months off drug.

The germline gives CDR1 SNHLY, CDR2 FYNNEI. The CDR3 is made up of 12 amino acids. V lost 7 bases and J lost 16; bases outside the gene matches: 10. Extracted from the samples, RNA was reverse transcribed into cDNA to serve as the sequencing template. Here immunoSEQ multiplex PCR was the method, and the copy in TCRdb shows in-frame clones only, minus some. The sample shows 200,000 to 250,000 clones, approximately 40% of them seen only once. Described treatment: oral pan-JAK inhibitor, 5-10 mg twice daily. The rearrangement uses TRBV2 and TRBJ2-1; 10 bases agree with TRBD2. This TCR was sampled from a human donor with alopecia areata. The material was CD4+ T cells sorted from blood, obtained at roughly week 36, from a patient treated with tofacitinib. As DNA, the CDR3 is TGTGCCAGCAATGAGCTAGCGGGAGAATTATTCTTC. Amino acids: CASNELAGELFF.